This TCR beta chain is drawn from a study of control samples from healthy donors and cancer patients. Repertoires were generated with immunoSEQ multiplex PCR, while TCRdb's copy carries only in-frame clones and drops some. Among more than 100,000 clones listed, more than 70% were seen once. Germline values: CDR1 LNHDA, CDR2 SQIVND (reference sequence). This CDR3 region has 18 residues. The J segment lost 1 base and the V segment lost 5 bases, leaving 7 bases of the junction unmatched. The sequenced sample consisted of blood. The clonotype originates from a man aged 40-49 years in good health. The chain couples TRBV19 to TRBJ1-6; 11 nucleotides align to TRBD1. The CDR3 loop reads CASSYRDRGSSYNSPLHF. The CDR3 bases are TGTGCCAGTAGTTACCGGGACAGGGGGAGTTCCTATAATTCACCCCTCCACTTT. Using reference TRBV19 and TRBJ1-6 for the parts outside the CDR3, the full variable domain is DGGITQSPKYLFRKEGQNVTLSCEQNLNHDAMYWYRQDPGQGLRLIYYSQIVNDFQKGDIAEGYSVSREKKESFPLTVTSAQKNPTAFYLCASSYRDRGSSYNSPLHFGNGTRLTVT.